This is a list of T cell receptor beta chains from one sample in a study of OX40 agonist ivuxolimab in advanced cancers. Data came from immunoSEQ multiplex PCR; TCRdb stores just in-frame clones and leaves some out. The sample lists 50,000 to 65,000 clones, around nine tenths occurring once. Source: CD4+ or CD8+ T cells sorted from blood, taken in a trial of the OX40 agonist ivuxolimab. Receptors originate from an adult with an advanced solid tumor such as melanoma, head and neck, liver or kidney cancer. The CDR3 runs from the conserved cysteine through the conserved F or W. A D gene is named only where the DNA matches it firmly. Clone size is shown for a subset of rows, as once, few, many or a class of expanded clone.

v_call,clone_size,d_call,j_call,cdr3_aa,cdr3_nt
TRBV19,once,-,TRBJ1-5,CASSEAVGNQPQHF,TGTGCCAGTAGCGAGGCAGTTGGGAATCAGCCCCAGCATTTT
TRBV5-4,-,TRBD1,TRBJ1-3,CASSSRQGAGGNTIYF,TGTGCCAGCAGCTCCCGACAGGGGGCAGGAGGAAACACCATATATTTT
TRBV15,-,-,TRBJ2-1,CATSRDNPGDEQFF,TGTGCCACCAGCAGAGATAACCCCGGCGATGAGCAGTTCTTC
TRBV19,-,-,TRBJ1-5,CAAGAYQPQHF,TGTGCGGCAGGGGCGTATCAGCCCCAGCATTTT
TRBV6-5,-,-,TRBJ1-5,CASSSGTYNQPQHF,TGTGCCAGCAGTTCCGGGACTTACAATCAGCCCCAGCATTTT
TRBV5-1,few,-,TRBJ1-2,CASSLSTALGSGYTF,TGCGCCAGCAGCTTGTCGACAGCTCTCGGGTCTGGCTACACCTTC
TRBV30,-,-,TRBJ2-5,CAWGKGPTGTQYF,TGTGCCTGGGGGAAGGGACCGACGGGGACCCAGTACTTC
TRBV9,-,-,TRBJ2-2,CASSVGLPLNGELFF,TGTGCCAGCAGCGTCGGACTACCTCTTAACGGGGAGCTGTTTTTT
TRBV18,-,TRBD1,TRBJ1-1,CASSDQGAGTEAFF,TGTGCCAGCTCAGATCAGGGGGCGGGCACTGAAGCTTTCTTT
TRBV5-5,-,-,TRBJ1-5,CASSPDRPDQPQHF,TGTGCCAGCAGCCCCGACAGGCCAGATCAGCCCCAGCATTTT
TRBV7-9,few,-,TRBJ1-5,CASTRGAGQPQHF,TGTGCCAGCACCCGGGGCGCCGGTCAGCCCCAGCATTTT
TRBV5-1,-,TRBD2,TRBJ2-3,CASSSGGGSTDTQYF,TGCGCCAGCAGCTCGGGGGGTGGGAGCACAGATACGCAGTATTTT
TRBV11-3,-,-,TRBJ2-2,CASSPQGGPGELFF,TGTGCCAGCAGCCCGCAGGGGGGGCCCGGGGAGCTGTTTTTT
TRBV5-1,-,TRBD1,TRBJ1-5,CASSLAGGTRNQPQHF,TGCGCCAGCAGCTTGGCAGGGGGCACTCGCAATCAGCCCCAGCATTTT
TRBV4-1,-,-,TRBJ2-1,CASSQAGRRSYNEQFF,TGCGCCAGCAGCCAAGCGGGCCGACGCTCCTACAATGAGCAGTTCTTC
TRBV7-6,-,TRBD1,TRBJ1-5,CASSPGTGGNQPQHF,TGTGCCAGCAGCCCCGGGACAGGAGGCAATCAGCCCCAGCATTTT
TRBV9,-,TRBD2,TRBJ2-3,CASSPRGERGGADTQYF,TGTGCCAGCAGCCCTCGGGGGGAGCGGGGGGGCGCAGATACGCAGTATTTT
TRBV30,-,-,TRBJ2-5,CAWRSPNQGGTQYF,TGTGCCTGGAGGTCGCCGAATCAGGGAGGGACCCAGTACTTC
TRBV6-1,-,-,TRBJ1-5,CASRAGLGQPQHF,TGTGCCAGCAGGGCAGGGCTGGGCCAGCCCCAGCATTTT
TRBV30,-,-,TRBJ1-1,CAWSVSSEAFF,TGTGCCTGGAGTGTAAGCAGCGAAGCTTTCTTT
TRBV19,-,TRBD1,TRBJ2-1,CASSPRSRGMNEQFF,TGTGCCAGTAGTCCTCGTAGCAGGGGGATGAACGAGCAGTTCTTC
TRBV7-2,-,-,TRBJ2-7,CASSLRDRVAHEQYF,TGTGCCAGCAGCTTGCGGGACCGCGTCGCGCACGAGCAGTACTTC
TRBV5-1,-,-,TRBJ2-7,CASTPGGVTSYEQYF,TGCGCCAGCACCCCCGGCGGGGTAACCTCCTACGAGCAGTACTTC
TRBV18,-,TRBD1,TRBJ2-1,CASSPPPQGNEQFF,TGTGCCAGCTCACCGCCGCCACAGGGGAATGAGCAGTTCTTC
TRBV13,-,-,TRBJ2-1,CASSASGRSYNEQFF,TGTGCCAGCAGCGCCAGCGGGCGCTCCTACAATGAGCAGTTCTTC
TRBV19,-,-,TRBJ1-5,CASTLRDIRQPQHF,TGTGCCAGTACCCTCCGGGACATAAGACAGCCCCAGCATTTT
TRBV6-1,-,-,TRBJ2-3,CASSEYQARTDTQYF,TGTGCCAGCAGTGAATATCAGGCCCGCACAGATACGCAGTATTTT
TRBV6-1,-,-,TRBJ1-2,CASSSRDGNYGYTF,TGTGCCAGCAGCAGCCGGGACGGGAACTATGGCTACACCTTC
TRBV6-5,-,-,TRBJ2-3,CASSPTLDTQYF,TGTGCCAGCAGTCCGACATTAGATACGCAGTATTTT
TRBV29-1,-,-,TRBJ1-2,CSVEDPGTDNGYTF,TGCAGCGTTGAAGACCCCGGGACGGATAATGGCTACACCTTC
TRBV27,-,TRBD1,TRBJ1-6,CASSGTRGRNSPLHF,TGTGCCAGCAGTGGTACCAGGGGGCGGAATTCACCCCTCCACTTT
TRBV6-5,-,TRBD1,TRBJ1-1,CASSYRRQGTEAFF,TGTGCCAGCAGTTACCGTCGACAGGGTACTGAAGCTTTCTTT
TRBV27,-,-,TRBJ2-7,CASSPLGVAYEQYF,TGTGCCAGCAGTCCCCTAGGGGTCGCCTACGAGCAGTACTTC
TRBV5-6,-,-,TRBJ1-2,CASSFQGQNYGYTF,TGTGCCAGCAGTTTCCAGGGTCAGAACTATGGCTACACCTTC
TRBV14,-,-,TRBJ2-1,CASSQGMNEQFF,TGTGCCAGCAGCCAAGGGATGAATGAGCAGTTCTTC
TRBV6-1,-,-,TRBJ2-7,CASRAPPDSYEQYF,TGTGCCAGCAGGGCCCCCCCTGACTCCTACGAGCAGTACTTC
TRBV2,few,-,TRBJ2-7,CASAGSHEQYF,TGTGCCAGTGCGGGGTCCCACGAGCAGTACTTC
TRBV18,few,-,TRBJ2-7,CASSPYRADEQYF,TGTGCCAGCTCACCCTACAGGGCCGACGAGCAGTACTTC
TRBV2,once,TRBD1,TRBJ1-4,CASSLSGTGGEKLFF,TGTGCCAGCAGTTTATCCGGGACAGGGGGCGAAAAACTGTTTTTT
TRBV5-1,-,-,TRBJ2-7,CASSLQGSEQYF,TGCGCCAGCAGCTTACAGGGCTCCGAGCAGTACTTC
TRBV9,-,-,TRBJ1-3,CASSPEGGNTIYF,TGTGCCAGCAGCCCAGAGGGGGGAAACACCATATATTTT
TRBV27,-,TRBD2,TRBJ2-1,CASSGRTSGDRGEQFF,TGTGCCAGCAGCGGTAGGACTAGCGGGGATCGCGGTGAGCAGTTCTTC
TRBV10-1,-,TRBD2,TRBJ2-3,CASSEVTSGSPSTDTQYF,TGCGCCAGCAGTGAGGTCACTAGCGGCTCGCCTAGCACAGATACGCAGTATTTT
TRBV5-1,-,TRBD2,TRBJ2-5,CASSFPSGGSQETQYF,TGCGCCAGCAGCTTTCCTAGCGGGGGCTCTCAAGAGACCCAGTACTTC